The TCR beta chain under discussion was sequenced for a study of T cells after yellow fever vaccination. Study observations and caveats: The booster saw the reappearance of most primary-vaccination clones (approximately 97% CD4, around 88% CD8).

Details on this clonotype: Its antigen remains unidentified.

V lost 5 bases and J lost 0; bases outside the gene matches: 9. Germline-derived CDR1 and CDR2 are SGHAT and FQNNGV. The CDR3 is 18 amino acids. The 5'RACE template-switching step produced TCR cDNA and added a universal primer site and UMIs. TCRdb itself ran the 5' RACE reads through MiXCR, one entry per CDR3 protein. The table has around 310,000 distinct CDR3 sequences, 3% to 4.5% seen once. The sequence derives from a man aged 18 to 30 who received the YFV17D yellow fever vaccine. The sample was PBMCs, taken 5 days after the yellow fever booster vaccination. The chain links TRBV11-2 to TRBJ2-3; TRBD2 agrees at 12 bases. For the CDR3, the DNA is TGTGCCAGCAGCCAATGGATCCTAGCGGGGGGGAGCACAGATACGCAGTATTTT. Amino acid sequence: CASSQWILAGGSTDTQYF. Full variable domain (remainder filled in from reference TRBV11-2 and TRBJ2-3): EAGVAQSPRYKIIEKRQSVAFWCNPISGHATLYWYQQILGQGPKLLIQFQNNGVVDDSQLPKDRFSAERLKGVDSTLKIQPAKLEDSAVYLCASSQWILAGGSTDTQYFGPGTRLTVL.